A selection of T cell receptor beta chains follows, all from one sample in a study of blood T cells in healthy people across ages. A single record per CDR3 protein comes from TCRdb applying MiXCR to the 5' RACE reads. The repertoire holds 1.5 million to 2 million distinct CDR3 sequences, with over 25% as singletons. Sequences were obtained from blood. The receptors derive from a woman in her 30s in good health. The CDR3 runs from the conserved cysteine through the conserved F or W. D genes are given only for firm matches. Size tells how often a clone was seen (once, few, many) or the class of an expanded clone, and some rows leave it out.

J gene | V gene | CDR3 length | clone size | D gene | CDR3 DNA | CDR3 protein
TRBJ1-1 | TRBV6-2/TRBV6-3 | 14 | . | . | TGTGCCAGCAGTCGACCTAAGATGAACACTGAAGCTTTCTTT | CASSRPKMNTEAFF
TRBJ2-3 | TRBV7-9 | 14 | few | . | TGTGCCAGCAGCCTGCAGGGGTCCCAAGATACGCAGTATTTT | CASSLQGSQDTQYF
TRBJ2-5 | TRBV10-3 | 14 | many | . | TGTGCCATCAGTGAGTCGGGCAGCCAAGAGACCCAGTACTTC | CAISESGSQETQYF
TRBJ2-1 | TRBV7-2 | 15 | few | TRBD2 | TGTGCCATCAGCCCGGGACTAGCGGGGAGCAATGAGCAGTTCTTC | CAISPGLAGSNEQFF
TRBJ1-2 | TRBV6-4 | 14 | few | . | TGTGCCAGCAGTGACTCGATCCTCAACTATGGCTACACCTTC | CASSDSILNYGYTF
TRBJ2-3 | TRBV9 | 12 | . | . | TGTGCCAGCAGCGCCGGCCTCGATACGCAGTATTTT | CASSAGLDTQYF
TRBJ2-4 | TRBV5-1 | 14 | few | TRBD1 | TGCGCCAGCAGACAACAGGGGTCCTTTAACATTCAGTACTTC | CASRQQGSFNIQYF
TRBJ2-1 | TRBV15 | 15 | . | . | TGTGCCACCGCCTCCTTAGGGGACTCCTACAATGAGCAGTTCTTC | CATASLGDSYNEQFF
TRBJ1-2 | TRBV3-1 | 15 | . | . | TGTGCCAGCAGCCAAGATCCTACAGCAGGTGGGGGCTACACCTTC | CASSQDPTAGGGYTF
TRBJ1-5 | TRBV4-1 | 16 | . | . | TGCGCCAGCAGCCAAGATTTTCCCTCAACCAATCAGCCCCAGCATTTT | CASSQDFPSTNQPQHF
TRBJ2-6 | TRBV5-1 | 20 | few | . | TGCGCCAGCAGCTTCGTGGCAGGACTGGGGACTCTCTCTGGGGCCAACGTCCTGACTTTC | CASSFVAGLGTLSGANVLTF
TRBJ2-1 | TRBV5-1 | 14 | . | . | TGCGCCAGCAGCCCGCCTAACTCCTACAATGAGCAGTTCTTC | CASSPPNSYNEQFF
TRBJ2-2 | TRBV10-1 | 13 | few | . | TGCGCCAGCAGTGGTGGGTCTGGCGGGGAGCTGTTTTTT | CASSGGSGGELFF
TRBJ2-5 | TRBV7-2 | 12 | few | . | TGTGCCAGCAGCTTTTGGGCGGAGACCCAGTACTTC | CASSFWAETQYF
TRBJ2-5 | TRBV7-2 | 14 | . | TRBD2 | TGTACCAGCAGCTTGGCAAGCGGGGGAGAGACCCAGTACTTC | CTSSLASGGETQYF
TRBJ2-3 | TRBV3-1 | 16 | once | TRBD2 | TGTGCCAGCTGGCATTCCGGGGGGTCTAGCACAGATACGCAGTATTTT | CASWHSGGSSTDTQYF
TRBJ1-1 | TRBV20-1 | 16 | few | . | TGCAGTGCTAAGAATTCCCAGGTACTCATGAACACTGAAGCTTTCTTT | CSAKNSQVLMNTEAFF
TRBJ2-3 | TRBV11-2 | 16 | . | . | TGTGCCAGCACCATGGCCTGGGGGCAGGGAGTAGATACGCAGTATTTT | CASTMAWGQGVDTQYF
TRBJ1-6 | TRBV11-2 | 16 | . | . | TGTGCCAGCAGCTGGGGGTATGGGGTTCTTAATTCACCCCTCCACTTT | CASSWGYGVLNSPLHF
TRBJ1-1 | TRBV20-1 | 14 | . | . | TGCAGTGCTAGAGATCAGAGGGAGCCGGGTGAAGCTTTCTTT | CSARDQREPGEAFF
TRBJ2-1 | TRBV6-4 | 13 | few | . | TGTGCCAGCAGTCCCCAGGGGGAGGATGAGCAGTTCTTC | CASSPQGEDEQFF
TRBJ1-2 | TRBV12-3/TRBV12-4 | 16 | . | . | TGTGCCAGCAGCCCGCGGGGAGGGGAAACCTACTATGGCTACACCTTC | CASSPRGGETYYGYTF
TRBJ2-5 | TRBV5-5 | 14 | . | TRBD2 | TGTACCAGCAGCCGCAGACTAGCCCAAGAGACCCAGTACTTC | CTSSRRLAQETQYF
TRBJ2-1 | TRBV9 | 16 | many | TRBD2 | TGCGCCAGCAGTTCCCGGACTAGCGGGAGAGCGAATGAGCAGTTCTTC | CASSSRTSGRANEQFF
TRBJ2-3 | TRBV4-3 | 18 | many | TRBD2 | TGCGCCAGCAGCCAAGATGTTCTAGCGGGGGCCCTTACAGATACGCAGTATTTT | CASSQDVLAGALTDTQYF
TRBJ2-3 | TRBV3-1 | 15 | few | TRBD1 | TGTGCCAGCAGCCAAGGACAGGGGGCCACAGATACGCAGTATTTT | CASSQGQGATDTQYF
TRBJ2-1 | TRBV5-1 | 15 | few | . | TGCGCCAGCAGAACCGGGACGGATACCTACAATGAGCAGTTCTTC | CASRTGTDTYNEQFF
TRBJ2-1 | TRBV12-3/TRBV12-4 | 12 | few | . | TGTGCCAGCAGTTTGGAGGGGCCCACCGCGTTCTTC | CASSLEGPTAFF
TRBJ2-1 | TRBV24-1 | 17 | . | TRBD1 | TGTGCCACCAGTGATCTACGACAGGGAGAGTACGGCAATGAGCAGTTCTTC | CATSDLRQGEYGNEQFF
TRBJ2-7 | TRBV27 | 15 | . | TRBD2 | TGTGCCAGCAGGGAGGGACTAACGGAGATATACGAGCAGTACTTC | CASREGLTEIYEQYF
TRBJ2-1 | TRBV9 | 18 | . | TRBD2 | TGTGCCAGCAGCCGTCGTGCGGGACTAGCGGGGAGTAAGAATGAGCAGTTCTTC | CASSRRAGLAGSKNEQFF
TRBJ2-1 | TRBV6-4 | 12 | . | . | TGTGCCAGCAGTGACAGGGGCAATAAGCAGTTCTTC | CASSDRGNKQFF
TRBJ2-1 | TRBV5-4 | 17 | . | TRBD2 | TGTGCCAGCAGCTTTCAAGCGGGAGGGTTCGGCTACAATGAGCAGTTCTTC | CASSFQAGGFGYNEQFF
TRBJ2-5 | TRBV6-6 | 15 | . | . | TGTGCCAGCAGGAATATCCAGGGGTCACAAGAGACCCAGTACTTC | CASRNIQGSQETQYF
TRBJ1-5 | TRBV24-1 | 13 | . | . | TGTGCCACCAGTGATTTAGTCAATCAGCCCCAGCATTTT | CATSDLVNQPQHF
TRBJ2-1 | TRBV7-8 | 13 | . | . | TGTGCCAGCAGCTTAGCCAGAGCATATGAGCAGTTCTTC | CASSLARAYEQFF
TRBJ2-7 | TRBV20-1 | 15 | few | . | TGCAGTGCTAGATCCCCCGCGGACCTCGGCGGCGAGCAGTACTTC | CSARSPADLGGEQYF
TRBJ2-1 | TRBV9 | 16 | few | . | TGTGCCAGCAGCGTAGGGGGGGGCTTAAACTACAATGAGCAGTTCTTC | CASSVGGGLNYNEQFF
TRBJ2-5 | TRBV9 | 16 | few | . | TGTGCCAGCAGCGTGGCTGGCGGGATGAAGGAAGAGACCCAGTACTTC | CASSVAGGMKEETQYF